The TCR beta chain described here comes from a study of T cell responses to AZD1222 COVID-19 vaccine. Whole-study results and caveats: Reports indicate that nearly half of spike-specific TCRs are directed at unmutated variant regions. In a largely white British group with more females than males, clonal diversity was possibly underestimated.

In germline, CDR1 is SGHTS, CDR2 YDEGEE. The CDR3 spans 15 residues. Trimming at V came to 3 bases and at J to 4 bases, leaving 5 bases not matched to a gene. Data came from immunoSEQ multiplex PCR; TCRdb stores just in-frame clones and leaves some out. The table records roughly 30,000 clones, approximately 78% of them present only once. A word on this clone: Its matching antigen is unknown.

The material was peripheral blood, obtained 28 days after the second AZD1222 dose. This clonotype originated in an adult who received the AZD1222 COVID-19 vaccine. This sequence joins TRBV5-8 and TRBJ2-7; 12 bases fit TRBD1. CDR3 region: CASSWGQGAGYEQYF. CDR3 bases: TGTGCCAGCAGCTGGGGACAGGGGGCTGGGTACGAGCAGTACTTC. Using reference TRBV5-8 and TRBJ2-7 for the parts outside the CDR3, the full variable domain is EAGVTQSPTHLIKTRGQQATLRCSPISGHTSVYWYQQALGLGLQFLLWYDEGEERNRGNFPPRFSGRQFPNYSSELNVNALELEDSALYLCASSWGQGAGYEQYFGPGTRLTVT.